The T cell receptor beta chain under discussion was sequenced for a study of T cell repertoires in cytomegalovirus infection. MiXCR was run by TCRdb on the reads, yielding one entry per CDR3 protein. The table lists roughly 630,000 distinct CDR3 sequences, more than 20% of them singletons. This clonotype was observed at least ten times. The antigen remains undetermined. Overall study findings and caveats: Totalled public TCR beta family frequency picked out people who carried CMV plus the relevant HLA.

The source is a human donor in good health (CMV status not recorded). Some clones in this sample may be carry-over from other donors' samples. The sample consisted of CD8+ T cells from PBMCs.

The CDR3 region is CASSLTVNTEAFF. CDR3 nucleotide sequence: TGTGCCAGCAGCTTGACAGTGAACACTGAAGCTTTCTTT. The chain uses TRBV12-3 or TRBV12-4 and TRBJ1-1, with a tentative D call TRBD1 (5 bases). CDR3 size: 13 residues. V shed 6 bases and J shed 0 bases, with 8 bases lying between them.